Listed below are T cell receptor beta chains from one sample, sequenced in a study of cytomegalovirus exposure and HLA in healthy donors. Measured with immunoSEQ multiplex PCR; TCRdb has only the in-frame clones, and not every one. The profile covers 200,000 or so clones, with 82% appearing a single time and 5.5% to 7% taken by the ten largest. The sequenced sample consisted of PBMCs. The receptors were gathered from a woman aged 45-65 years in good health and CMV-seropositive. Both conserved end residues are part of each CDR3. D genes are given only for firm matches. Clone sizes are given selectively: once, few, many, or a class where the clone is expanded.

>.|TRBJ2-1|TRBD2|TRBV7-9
CASSPGLAVNEQFF
TGTGCCAGCAGCCCGGGACTAGCGGTCAATGAGCAGTTCTTC
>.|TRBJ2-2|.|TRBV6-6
CASQRGGGTGELFF
TGTGCCTCCCAGAGGGGAGGGGGGACCGGGGAGCTGTTTTTT
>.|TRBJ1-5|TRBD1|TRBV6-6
CASRFQGDQPQHF
TGTGCCAGCAGATTCCAGGGGGATCAGCCCCAGCATTTT
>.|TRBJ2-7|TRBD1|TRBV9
CASSYWTGGNRYYEQYF
TGTGCCAGCAGCTACTGGACAGGGGGCAACCGGTACTACGAGCAGTACTTC
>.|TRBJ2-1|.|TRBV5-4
CASSLVKSSYNEQFF
TGTGCCAGCAGCTTGGTCAAGAGCTCCTACAATGAGCAGTTCTTC
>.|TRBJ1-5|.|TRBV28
CASSLQGQPQHF
TGTGCCAGCAGTCTACAGGGACAGCCCCAGCATTTT
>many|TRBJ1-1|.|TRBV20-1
CSAAFVPEAFF
TGCAGTGCAGCATTCGTCCCTGAAGCTTTCTTT
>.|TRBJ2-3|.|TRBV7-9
CASTSEAGPGNF
TGTGCCAGCACATCCGAAGCAGGGCCAGGTAATTTT
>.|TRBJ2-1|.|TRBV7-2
CASSLSLYNEQFF
TGTGCCAGCAGCTTATCTTTATACAATGAGCAGTTCTTC
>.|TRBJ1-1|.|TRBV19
CASSLGRRNTEAFF
TGTGCCAGTAGTCTGGGGCGTCGGAACACTGAAGCTTTCTTT
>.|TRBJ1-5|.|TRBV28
CASSFPLQPQHF
TGTGCCAGCAGTTTTCCTTTGCAGCCCCAGCATTTT
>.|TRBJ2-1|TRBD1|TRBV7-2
CASSFRTGGNNEQFF
TGTGCCAGCAGCTTCCGGACAGGGGGCAACAATGAGCAGTTCTTC
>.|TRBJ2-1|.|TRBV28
CASTRQGLYNEQFF
TGTGCCAGCACCCGGCAGGGATTGTACAATGAGCAGTTCTTC
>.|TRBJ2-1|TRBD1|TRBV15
CATSPKTGLGSSYNEQFF
TGTGCCACCAGCCCAAAGACAGGGTTGGGTAGCTCCTACAATGAGCAGTTCTTC
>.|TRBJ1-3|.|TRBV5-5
CASSLGSMSGWGNTIYF
TGTGCCAGCAGCTTAGGGTCGATGTCAGGGTGGGGAAACACCATATATTTT
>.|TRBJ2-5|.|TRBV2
CASSEIPQGNQETQYF
TGTGCCAGCAGTGAGATCCCCCAGGGCAACCAAGAGACCCAGTACTTC
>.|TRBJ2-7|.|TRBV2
CASKARLSSYEQYF
TGTGCCAGCAAGGCCCGACTAAGCTCCTACGAGCAGTACTTC
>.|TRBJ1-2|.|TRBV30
CAWGEDYGYTF
TGTGCCTGGGGCGAGGACTATGGCTACACCTTC
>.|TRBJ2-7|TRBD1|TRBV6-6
CASSNSGTGSYEQYF
TGTGCCAGCAGTAACTCCGGGACAGGCTCCTACGAGCAGTACTTC
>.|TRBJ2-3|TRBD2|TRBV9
CASSAGLAGYTQYF
TGTGCCAGCAGCGCGGGACTAGCGGGGTATACGCAGTATTTT
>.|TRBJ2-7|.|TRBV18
CASSRGGSYEQYF
TGTGCCAGCTCTCGAGGGGGCTCCTACGAGCAGTACTTC
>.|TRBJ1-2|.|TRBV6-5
CASSLPDGGGYTF
TGTGCCAGCAGCCTCCCCGACGGGGGTGGCTACACCTTC
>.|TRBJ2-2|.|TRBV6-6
CASSPRGGTGELFF
TGTGCCAGCAGCCCCAGGGGCGGCACCGGGGAGCTGTTTTTT
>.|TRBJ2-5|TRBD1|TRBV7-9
CATRGLEETQYF
TGTGCCACGAGGGGGCTCGAGGAGACCCAGTACTTC
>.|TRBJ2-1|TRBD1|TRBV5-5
CASSLSVGTASYNEQFF
TGTGCCAGCAGCTTGAGTGTTGGGACAGCCTCCTACAATGAGCAGTTCTTC
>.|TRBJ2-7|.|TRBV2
CASSVDTEQYF
TGTGCCAGCAGTGTTGACACGGAGCAGTACTTC
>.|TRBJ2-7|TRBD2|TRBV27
CASSLSWTSGRANQYF
TGTGCCAGCAGTTTATCATGGACTAGCGGGAGGGCCAATCAGTACTTC
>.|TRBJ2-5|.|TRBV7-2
CASSPLREFLKTQYF
TGTGCCAGCAGCCCTCTGAGGGAGTTTTTAAAGACCCAGTACTTC
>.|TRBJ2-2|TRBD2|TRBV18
CASSPPGLADTGELFF
TGTGCCAGCTCACCTCCGGGACTAGCGGATACCGGGGAGCTGTTTTTT
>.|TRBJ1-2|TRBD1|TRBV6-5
CASSYSPRTGAGYTF
TGTGCCAGCAGTTACTCTCCAAGGACAGGGGCTGGCTACACCTTC
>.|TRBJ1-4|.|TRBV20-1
CSKKRDEKLFF
TGCAGTAAGAAGCGGGATGAAAAACTGTTTTTT
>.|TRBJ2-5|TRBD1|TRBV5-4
CASSQQGASETQYF
TGTGCCAGCAGTCAACAGGGGGCCTCAGAGACCCAGTACTTC
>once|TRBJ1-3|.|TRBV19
CASSIGQFLGNTIYF
TGTGCCAGTAGTATTGGACAGTTCCTCGGAAACACCATATATTTT
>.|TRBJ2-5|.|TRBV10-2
CASSESTEETQYF
TGCGCCAGCAGTGAGTCGACAGAAGAGACCCAGTACTTC
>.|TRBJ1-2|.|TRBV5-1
CASSAATGNYGYTF
TGCGCCAGCAGCGCCGCGACAGGAAACTATGGCTACACCTTC
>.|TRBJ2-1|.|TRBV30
CAWSGLLYNEQFF
TGTGCCTGGTCGGGACTCCTCTACAATGAGCAGTTCTTC
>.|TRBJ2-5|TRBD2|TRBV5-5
CASSLEWNSGGQETQYF
TGTGCCAGCAGCTTGGAATGGAATAGCGGGGGCCAAGAGACCCAGTACTTC
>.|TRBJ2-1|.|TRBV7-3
CASSSRGDNEQFF
TGTGCCAGCAGCTCCAGGGGGGACAATGAGCAGTTCTTC
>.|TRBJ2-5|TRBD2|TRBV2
CASSERGETQYF
TGTGCCAGCAGTGAGCGGGGGGAGACCCAGTACTTC
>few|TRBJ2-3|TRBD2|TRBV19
CASSTPRTSGGPILGDTQYF
TGTGCCAGTAGTACCCCCCGGACTAGCGGGGGTCCAATCTTGGGAGATACGCAGTATTTT
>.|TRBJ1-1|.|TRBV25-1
CASSEHMGTGKNTEAFF
TGTGCCAGCAGTGAACATATGGGAACAGGAAAGAACACTGAAGCTTTCTTT